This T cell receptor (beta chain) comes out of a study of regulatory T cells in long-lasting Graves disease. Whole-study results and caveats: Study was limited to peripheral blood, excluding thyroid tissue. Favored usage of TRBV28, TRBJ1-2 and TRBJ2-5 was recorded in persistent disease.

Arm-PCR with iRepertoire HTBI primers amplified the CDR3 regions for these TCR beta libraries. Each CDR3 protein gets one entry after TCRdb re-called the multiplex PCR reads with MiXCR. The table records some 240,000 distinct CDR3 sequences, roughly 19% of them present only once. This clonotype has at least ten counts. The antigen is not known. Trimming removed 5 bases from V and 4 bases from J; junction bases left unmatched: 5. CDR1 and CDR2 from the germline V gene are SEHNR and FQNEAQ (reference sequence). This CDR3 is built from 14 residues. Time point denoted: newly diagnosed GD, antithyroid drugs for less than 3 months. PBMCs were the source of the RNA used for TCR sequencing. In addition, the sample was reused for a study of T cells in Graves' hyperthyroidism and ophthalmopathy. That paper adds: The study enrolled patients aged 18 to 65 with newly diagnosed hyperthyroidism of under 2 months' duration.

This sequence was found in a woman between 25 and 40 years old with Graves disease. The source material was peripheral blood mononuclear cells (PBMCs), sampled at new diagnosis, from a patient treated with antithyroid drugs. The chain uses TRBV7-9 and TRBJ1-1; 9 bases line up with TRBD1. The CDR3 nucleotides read TGTGCCAGCAGCCAGGACAGGGGCGGCACTGAAGCTTTCTTT. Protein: CASSQDRGGTEAFF.